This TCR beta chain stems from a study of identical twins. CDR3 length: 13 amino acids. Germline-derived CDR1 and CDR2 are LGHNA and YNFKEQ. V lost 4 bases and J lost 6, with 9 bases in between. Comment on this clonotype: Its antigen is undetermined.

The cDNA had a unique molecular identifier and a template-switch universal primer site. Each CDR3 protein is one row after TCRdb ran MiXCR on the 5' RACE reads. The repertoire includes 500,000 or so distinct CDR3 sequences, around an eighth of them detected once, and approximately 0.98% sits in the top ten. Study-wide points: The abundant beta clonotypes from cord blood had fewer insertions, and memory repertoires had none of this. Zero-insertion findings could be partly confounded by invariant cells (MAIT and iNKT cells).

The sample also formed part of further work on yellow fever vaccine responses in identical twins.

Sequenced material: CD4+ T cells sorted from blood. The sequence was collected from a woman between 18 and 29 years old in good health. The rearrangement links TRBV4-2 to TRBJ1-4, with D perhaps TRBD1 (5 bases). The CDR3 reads CASSRQWDEKLFF. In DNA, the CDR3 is TGTGCCAGCAGCCGACAGTGGGATGAAAAACTGTTTTTT.